This T cell receptor (beta chain) is drawn from a study of blood T cell repertoires in COVID-19. Study context: Samples came from the United States, Italy and Spain, spanning acute and convalescent COVID-19. The cDNA or gDNA used as material had been derived from T cells, B-cell-depleted T cells, or PBMCs.

The authors' processing: Reference gene primer amplification in the assay estimated nucleated cell counts. The method was immunoSEQ multiplex PCR; TCRdb's version includes in-frame clones alone and lacks a portion of them. That table furnishes V, J and clone size, whereas the DNA furnished D and trimming. This table has roughly 39,000 clones, over 70% appearing once. Germline CDR1 SGHRS, CDR2 YFSETQ. The J segment lost 4 bases and the V segment lost 3 bases, leaving 5 bases of the junction unmatched. The CDR3 totals 14 residues. The sequencing input was peripheral blood. The sequence was collected from a woman aged 70 to 79 with acute or convalescent COVID-19. J is TRBJ2-5 and V is TRBV5-1, with 8 bases fitting TRBD2. CDR3: CASSSGTSLETQYF. CDR3 nucleotides: TGCGCCAGCAGCTCCGGGACTAGTTTAGAGACCCAGTACTTC.